These 28 T cell receptor beta chains originate from one sample sequenced in a study of prognosis after radiotherapy for stage I lung cancer. Genomic DNA yielded TCR beta CDR3, amplified by two-round multiplex PCR. Individual primers that were specific to each TRBV and TRBJ gene served in first-round PCR. TCRdb processed the multiplex PCR reads anew with MiXCR; each CDR3 protein has one entry. The table includes over 20,000 distinct CDR3 sequences, approximately 40% detected once. The sample here was PBMCs, taken before or after stereotactic body radiation therapy (not recorded which). These receptors originate from a donor over 45 with non-small cell lung cancer.

Comment on this clonotype: A far larger clone is one nucleotide away, so this likely arose from a read error. The rearrangement joins TRBV28 to TRBJ2-7, with D maybe TRBD1 (6 bases). The J call may not be correct, given that the DNA end is closer to TRBJ1-2. The CDR3 is 14 residues long. The V gene's germline CDR1 is MDHEN and CDR2 SYDVKM. The CDR3: CASRSATGYTGYTF. The CDR3 DNA is TGTGCCAGCAGATCAGCCACAGGGTACACTGGCTACACCTTC.

Note on this clonotype: A far larger clone is just one base off, so this is likely a read error. This rearrangement joins TRBV6-5 to TRBJ2-1, with TRBD2 matching 8 bases. Looked up from germline, CDR1 is MNHEY and CDR2 is SVGAGI. V shed 3 bases, J shed 0 bases, and the junction held 10 bases outside the gene matches. There are 18 residues in the CDR3. The CDR3 nucleotides are TGTGCCAGCAGTTATGGGATTTCAAGCGGGAGCTCCTACAATGAGCAGTTCTTC. Residues: CASSYGISSGSSYNEQFF.

The table lists this clonotype with many counts. The chain is built from TRBV25-1 and TRBJ2-7; TRBD2 matches at 8 bases. The germline CDR1 and CDR2 sequences are MGHDK and SYGVNS. V lost 6 bases and J lost 5; bases outside the gene matches: 12. The CDR3 has 15 amino acids. CDR3 amino acids: CASSRPGAGGHEQYF. In DNA, the CDR3 is TGTGCCAGCAGCCGCCCGGGGGCGGGAGGACACGAGCAGTACTTC.

This clonotype was seen repeatedly, ten times or more. J is TRBJ2-1 and V is TRBV20-1; 13 nucleotides agree with TRBD2. From germline, CDR1 is DFQATT and CDR2 SNEGSKA (reference sequence). This CDR3 has 18 amino acids. The ends lost 3 bases at V and 4 bases at J; junction bases unmatched: 12. CDR3 nucleotides: TGCAGTGCTAGGCGTAGGACTAGCGGGAGAGTATCTTACAATGAGCAGTTCTTC. It translates to CSARRRTSGRVSYNEQFF.

With respect to this clonotype: A far larger clone is off by one base, so a read error is likely. The chain links TRBV6-2 or TRBV6-3 to TRBJ1-1; D is unresolved. Trimming took off 4 bases at V and 10 bases at J, with 22 bases between the two ends. Germline V CDR1 and CDR2: MNHEY, SVGEGT. The CDR3 contains 15 residues. The CDR3 bases are TGTGCCAGCAGTTCCCCGACGGTGGAATTTGGGAGAGCTTTCTTT. It codes for CASSSPTVEFGRAFF.

The rearrangement uses TRBV6-1 and TRBJ2-7, with D maybe TRBD2 (7 bases). The germline V and J ends were trimmed by 3 bases and 4 bases, with 16 bases remaining between them. The V gene's germline CDR1 is MNHNS and CDR2 SASEGT. The CDR3 contains 15 residues. This CDR3 is CASSEQGTKGYEQYF. For the CDR3, the DNA is TGTGCCAGCAGTGAGCAGGGGACTAAAGGTTACGAGCAGTACTTC.

Ten or more counts support this clonotype. This rearrangement joins TRBV4-1 to TRBJ2-3; 8 nucleotides line up with TRBD1. The J segment lost 0 bases and the V segment lost 7 bases, leaving 3 bases of the junction unmatched. Per germline, CDR1 MGHRA and CDR2 YSYEKL. The CDR3 runs 14 residues. Written as DNA, the CDR3 is TGCGCCAGCAAGGACAGGGAAAGCACAGATACGCAGTATTTT. It codes for CASKDRESTDTQYF.

The chain has TRBV7-3 and TRBJ2-7; D is unclear. This CDR3 is 15 amino acids long. The V gene's germline CDR1 is SGHTA and CDR2 FQGTGA. The V end was cut by 6 bases, the J end by 1 base, with 16 bases between. In DNA form, the CDR3 reads TGTGCCAGCAGGCCATCCGGGTACAGATCCTACGAGCAGTACTTC. Encoded protein: CASRPSGYRSYEQYF.

The rearrangement uses TRBV12-3 or TRBV12-4 and TRBJ2-3; D is possibly TRBD1 (5 bases). Gene TRBJ1-5 matches the end of the DNA better, so the J call may be wrong. This CDR3 comprises 15 residues. CDR3 sequence reads: CASSQSWGETDTQHF. CDR3 bases: TGTGCCAGCAGTCAGTCTTGGGGAGAGACAGATACGCAGCATTTT.

Comments on this clonotype: The junction and the germline gene differ at one end; a read error may be behind it. The rearrangement joins TRBV30 to TRBJ1-5; tentative D call: TRBD1 (5 bases). The CDR3 spans 13 residues. Germline V lookup: CDR1 GTSNPN, CDR2 SVGIG (reference sequence). CDR3 nucleotides: TGTGCCCGGAGTGCCAGGGACGATCAGCCCCAGCATTTT. This encodes CARSARDDQPQHF.

This clonotype was observed at least ten times. V and J are TRBV29-1 and TRBJ2-1; no firm D call. Trimming shortened V by 2 bases and J by 0 bases, and 8 bases separated the two germline ends. Germline V lookup: CDR1 SQVTM, CDR2 ANQGSEA. The CDR3 covers 14 residues. The CDR3 loop reads CSVERHLSYNEQFF. The CDR3 DNA sequence: TGCAGCGTTGAACGGCACCTCTCCTACAATGAGCAGTTCTTC.

This clonotype was recorded many times. The chain carries TRBV2 and TRBJ2-5, with D perhaps matching TRBD1 or TRBD2 (6 bases each). Per the germline V gene, CDR1 is SNHLY and CDR2 is FYNNEI. Trimming took off 9 bases at V and 5 bases at J, with 13 bases between the two ends. There are 12 residues in the CDR3. CDR3 sequence reads: CASTTGTETQYF. The CDR3 bases are TGTGCCAGTACTACAGGGACTGAGACCCAGTACTTC.

This clonotype appeared many times. This chain uses TRBV6-1 with TRBJ1-3; no definite D call. Germline values: CDR1 MNHNS, CDR2 SASEGT. This CDR3 is 15 amino acids long. V lost 5 bases, J lost 0 bases, and 11 bases lay in between. The CDR3 nucleotides read TGTGCCAGCAGTCCTGGGAGCAACTCTGGAAACACCATATATTTT. Translated, it gives CASSPGSNSGNTIYF.

By proportion, this clonotype is medium-sized. V usage is TRBV2 and J usage is TRBJ2-7; D remains ambiguous. Per the germline V gene, CDR1 is SNHLY and CDR2 is FYNNEI. V shed 4 bases and J shed 5 bases, with 12 bases lying between them. This CDR3 region has 13 residues. CDR3: CASSVSLNNEQYF. CDR3 in DNA: TGTGCCAGCAGTGTATCCCTTAATAACGAGCAGTACTTC.

On this clonotype itself: This may stem from a read error, because a much larger clone lies one nucleotide away. The chain uses TRBV18 and TRBJ2-7; D uncertain. Germline V gene lookup returns CDR1 KGHSH and CDR2 LQKENI. This CDR3 is built from 14 residues. CDR3 amino acids: CASSPSGLHYEQNF. As DNA, the CDR3 is TGTGCCAGCTCACCCTCCGGGCTTCACTACGAGCAGAACTTC.

As concerns this clonotype: Given a much more abundant clone one base away, this may be a read error. This CDR3 is CASSLMSESYTQYF. In DNA form, the CDR3 reads TGTGCCAGCAGCTTGATGTCGGAGTCATATACGCAGTATTTT. The chain is built from TRBV5-4 and TRBJ2-3; D unclear. Trimming removed 1 base at V and 7 bases at J, with 13 bases between. The CDR3 is 14 residues long. Germline CDR1 and CDR2: SGHNT and YYREEE (reference sequence).

Comment on this clonotype: A read error is possible here, since a much larger clone lies one base away. The chain employs TRBV29-1 and TRBJ2-7; D may match TRBD1 or TRBD2 (6 bases each). In germline, CDR1 is SQVTM, CDR2 ANQGSEA. This CDR3 comprises 13 residues. The CDR3 protein is CRVEGGKAYEQYF. For the CDR3, the DNA is TGCAGAGTTGAGGGGGGAAAAGCCTACGAGCAGTACTTC.

The chain employs TRBV6-1 and TRBJ1-5; perhaps TRBD1 as D (6 bases). The CDR3 consists of 14 residues. V dropped 5 bases and J dropped 7 bases, with 15 bases sitting between them. Germline values: CDR1 MNHNS, CDR2 SASEGT. The CDR3 region has the DNA TGTGCCAGCAGTCTCTCGGGGGGCGGGCAGCCCCAGCATTTT. Residues: CASSLSGGGQPQHF.

This clonotype was counted ten times or more. The chain combines TRBV28 with TRBJ1-2; possible D gene TRBD1, 6 bases. Trimming stripped 5 bases from V and 3 bases from J, with 13 bases between. CDR1 is MDHEN and CDR2 is SYDVKM in the germline V gene. This CDR3 is 14 amino acids long. The DNA for the CDR3 is TGTGCCAGCAGTCCAATCTCAGGGGACTATGGCTACACCTTC. Its protein is CASSPISGDYGYTF.

For this clonotype: The junction shows a germline mismatch at one end, possibly a read error. This chain connects TRBV20-1 to TRBJ2-1; 9 bases map to TRBD2. The CDR3 covers 20 residues. From germline, CDR1 is DFQATT and CDR2 SNEGSKA (reference sequence). CDR3 nucleotide sequence: TGCAGTGCTAGAGATCAGGGCGGACTAGCGAAGAGTAGCTCCCACAATGAGCAGTTCTTC. Translating gives CSARDQGGLAKSSSHNEQFF.

This clonotype was detected only a few times. The V gene is TRBV11-2, the J gene TRBJ2-1; D not certain. The germline V gene has CDR1 SGHAT and CDR2 FQNNGV. The CDR3 runs 16 residues. V lost 0 bases and J 0 bases, leaving 9 bases between the germline ends. CDR3 region: CASSLDPESSYNEQFF. In DNA, the CDR3 is TGTGCCAGCAGCTTAGATCCCGAGAGCTCCTACAATGAGCAGTTCTTC.

The chain carries TRBV2 and TRBJ1-2; D not resolved. CDR3 size: 12 residues. Germline-derived CDR1 and CDR2 are SNHLY and FYNNEI. The ends were cut back, 6 bases at V and 4 bases at J, with 9 bases in the middle. DNA for the CDR3: TGTGCCAGCAGCGATGTTGGCTATGGCTACACCTTC. It yields the protein CASSDVGYGYTF.

In its sample, this clonotype was seen a few times. The chain carries TRBV20-1 and TRBJ1-1; D unresolved. CDR1 and CDR2 from the germline V gene are DFQATT and SNEGSKA (reference sequence). The CDR3 spans 14 residues. Trimming took off 1 base at V and 2 bases at J, with 11 bases between the two ends. The CDR3 region has the DNA TGCAGTGCTAGAGGGGAGCGGTCTAACACTGAAGCTTTCTTT. It translates to CSARGERSNTEAFF.

This clonotype was counted at least ten times. The J gene is TRBJ1-1, the V gene TRBV7-9, with a possible D match to TRBD1 (6 bases). Trimming took 7 bases from V and 1 from J, leaving 13 bases between them. The germline gives CDR1 SEHNR, CDR2 FQNEAQ (reference sequence). This CDR3 contains 14 residues. The CDR3 reads CASTSTTGNTEAFF. The CDR3 DNA reads TGTGCCAGCACTTCTACGACAGGGAACACTGAAGCTTTCTTT.

This rearrangement joins TRBV30 to TRBJ2-1; no reliable D call. There are 14 residues in the CDR3. In germline, CDR1 is GTSNPN, CDR2 SVGIG (reference sequence). V dropped 4 bases and J dropped 0 bases, with 10 bases sitting between them. CDR3 loop: CAWKPDSSYNEQFF. CDR3 in DNA: TGTGCCTGGAAGCCGGATAGCTCCTACAATGAGCAGTTCTTC. The variable domain in full, with the rest retrieved from reference TRBV30 and TRBJ2-1, is SQTIHQWPATLVQPVGSPLSLECTVEGTSNPNLYWYRQAAGRGLQLLFYSVGIGQISSEVPQNLSASRPQDRQFILSSKKLLLSDSGFYLCAWKPDSSYNEQFFGPGTRLTVL.

In this sample, this clonotype turned up a few times. The V call is TRBV7-9, the J call TRBJ2-5; D unresolved. The CDR3 has 12 amino acids. Between the trimmed V and J ends, which lost 5 bases and 5 bases, there was a span of 9 bases. Germline CDR1 SEHNR, CDR2 FQNEAQ (reference sequence). This CDR3 is CASSKTLETQYF. The CDR3 bases are TGTGCCAGCAGCAAGACTTTGGAGACCCAGTACTTC.

This clonotype occurred many times. The gene calls are TRBV2 and TRBJ2-5, with TRBD2 matching over 8 bases. This CDR3 region has 13 residues. Germline trimming cut 5 bases from V and 7 bases from J; bases unmatched to any gene: 6. Looked up from germline, CDR1 is SNHLY and CDR2 is FYNNEI. CDR3 residues: CASSLLREGTQYF. Written as DNA, the CDR3 is TGTGCCAGCAGTCTTCTACGGGAGGGGACCCAGTACTTC. Drawing the rest from reference TRBV2 and TRBJ2-5, the complete variable domain is EPEVTQTPSHQVTQMGQEVILRCVPISNHLYFYWYRQILGQKVEFLVSFYNNEISEKSEIFDDQFSVERPDGSNFTLKIRSTKLEDSAMYFCASSLLREGTQYFGPGTRLLVL.

The chain recombines TRBV6-5 with TRBJ2-1, with a tentative D call TRBD2 (5 bases). Germline V gene lookup returns CDR1 MNHEY and CDR2 SVGAGI. There are 18 residues in the CDR3. Trimming shortened V by 2 bases and J by 7 bases, and 24 bases separated the two germline ends. As DNA, the CDR3 is TGTGCCAGCAGTTACCGCGCGGGCGGTTGGTCCCGAAAAAATGAGCAGTTCTTC. This gives the protein CASSYRAGGWSRKNEQFF.